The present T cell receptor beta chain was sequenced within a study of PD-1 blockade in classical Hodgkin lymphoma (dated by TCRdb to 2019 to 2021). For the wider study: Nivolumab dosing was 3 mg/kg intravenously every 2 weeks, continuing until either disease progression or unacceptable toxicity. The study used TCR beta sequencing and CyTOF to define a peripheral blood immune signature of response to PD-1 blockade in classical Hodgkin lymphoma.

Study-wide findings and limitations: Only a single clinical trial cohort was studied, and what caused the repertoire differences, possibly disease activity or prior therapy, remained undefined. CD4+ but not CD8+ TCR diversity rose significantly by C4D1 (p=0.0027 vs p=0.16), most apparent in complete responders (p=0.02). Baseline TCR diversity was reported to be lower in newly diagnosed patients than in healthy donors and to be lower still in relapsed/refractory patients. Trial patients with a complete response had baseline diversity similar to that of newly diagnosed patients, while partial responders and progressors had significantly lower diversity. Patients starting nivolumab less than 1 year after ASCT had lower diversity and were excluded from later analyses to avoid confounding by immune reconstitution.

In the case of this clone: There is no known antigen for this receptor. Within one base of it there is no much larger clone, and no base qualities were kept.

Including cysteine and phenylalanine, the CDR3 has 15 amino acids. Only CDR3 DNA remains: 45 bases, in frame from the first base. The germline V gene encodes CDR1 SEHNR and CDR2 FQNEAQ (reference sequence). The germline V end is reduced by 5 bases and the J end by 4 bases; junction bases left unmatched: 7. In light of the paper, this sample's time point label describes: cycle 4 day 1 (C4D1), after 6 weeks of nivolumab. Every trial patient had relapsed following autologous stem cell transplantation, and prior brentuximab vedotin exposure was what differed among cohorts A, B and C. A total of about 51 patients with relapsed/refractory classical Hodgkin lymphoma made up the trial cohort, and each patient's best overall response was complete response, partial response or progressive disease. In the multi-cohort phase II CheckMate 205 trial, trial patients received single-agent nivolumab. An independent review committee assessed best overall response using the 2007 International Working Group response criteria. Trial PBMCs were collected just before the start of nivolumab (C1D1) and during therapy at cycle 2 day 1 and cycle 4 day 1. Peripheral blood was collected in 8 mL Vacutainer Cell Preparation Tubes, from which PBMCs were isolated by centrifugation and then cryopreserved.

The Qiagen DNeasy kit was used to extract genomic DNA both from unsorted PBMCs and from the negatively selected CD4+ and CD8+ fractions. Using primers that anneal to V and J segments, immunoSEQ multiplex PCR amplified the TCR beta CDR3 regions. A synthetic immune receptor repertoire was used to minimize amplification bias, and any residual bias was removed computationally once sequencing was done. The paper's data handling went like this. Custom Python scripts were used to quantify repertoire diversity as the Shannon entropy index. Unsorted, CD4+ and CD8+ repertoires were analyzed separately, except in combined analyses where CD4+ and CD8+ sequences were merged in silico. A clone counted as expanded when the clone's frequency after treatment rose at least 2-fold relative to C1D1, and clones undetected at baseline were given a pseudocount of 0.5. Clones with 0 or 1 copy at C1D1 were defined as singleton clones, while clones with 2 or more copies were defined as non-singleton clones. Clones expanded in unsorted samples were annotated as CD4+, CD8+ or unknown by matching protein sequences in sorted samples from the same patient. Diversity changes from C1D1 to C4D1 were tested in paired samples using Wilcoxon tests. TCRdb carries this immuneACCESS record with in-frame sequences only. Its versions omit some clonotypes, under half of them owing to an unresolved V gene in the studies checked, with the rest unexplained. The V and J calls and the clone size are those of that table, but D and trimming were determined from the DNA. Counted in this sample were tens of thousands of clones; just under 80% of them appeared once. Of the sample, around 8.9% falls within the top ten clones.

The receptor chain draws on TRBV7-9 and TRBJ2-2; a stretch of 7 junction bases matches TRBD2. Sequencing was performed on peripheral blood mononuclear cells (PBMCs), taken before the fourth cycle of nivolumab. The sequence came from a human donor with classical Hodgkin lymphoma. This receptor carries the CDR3 CASSPGTTTTGELFF. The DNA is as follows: TGTGCCAGCAGCCCCGGGACTACGACCACCGGGGAGCTGTTTTTT.